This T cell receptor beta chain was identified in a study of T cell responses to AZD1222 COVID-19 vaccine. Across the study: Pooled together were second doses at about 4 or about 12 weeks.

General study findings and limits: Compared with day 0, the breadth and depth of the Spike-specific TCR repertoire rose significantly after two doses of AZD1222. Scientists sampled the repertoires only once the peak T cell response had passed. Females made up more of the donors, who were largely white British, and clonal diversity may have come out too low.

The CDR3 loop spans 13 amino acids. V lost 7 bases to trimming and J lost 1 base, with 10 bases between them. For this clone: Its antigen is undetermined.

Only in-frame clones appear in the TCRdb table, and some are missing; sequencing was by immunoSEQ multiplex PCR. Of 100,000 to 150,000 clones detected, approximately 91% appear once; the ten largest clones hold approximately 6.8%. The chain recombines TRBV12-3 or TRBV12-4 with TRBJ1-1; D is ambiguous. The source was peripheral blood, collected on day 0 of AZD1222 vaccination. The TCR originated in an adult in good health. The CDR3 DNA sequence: TGTGCCAGCATCAATTGGGCGAACACTGAAGCTTTCTTT. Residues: CASINWANTEAFF.